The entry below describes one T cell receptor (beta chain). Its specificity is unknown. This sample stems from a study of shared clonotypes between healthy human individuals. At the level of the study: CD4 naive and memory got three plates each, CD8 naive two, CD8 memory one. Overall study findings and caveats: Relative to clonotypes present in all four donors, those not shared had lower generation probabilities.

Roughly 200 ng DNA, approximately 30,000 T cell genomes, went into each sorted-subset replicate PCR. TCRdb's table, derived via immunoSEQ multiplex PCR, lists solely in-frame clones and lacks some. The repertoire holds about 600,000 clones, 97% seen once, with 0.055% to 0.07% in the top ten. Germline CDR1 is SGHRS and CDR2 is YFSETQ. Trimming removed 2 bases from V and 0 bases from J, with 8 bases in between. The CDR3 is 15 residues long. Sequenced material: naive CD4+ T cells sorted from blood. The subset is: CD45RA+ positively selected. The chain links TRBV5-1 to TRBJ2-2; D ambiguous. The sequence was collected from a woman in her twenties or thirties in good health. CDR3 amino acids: CASSFGFANTGELFF. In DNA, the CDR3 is TGCGCCAGCAGCTTTGGGTTCGCGAACACCGGGGAGCTGTTTTTT.